Listed here are 3 T cell receptor beta chains from one sample, sequenced in a study of T cells in Graves' hyperthyroidism and ophthalmopathy. The source material, RNA transcripts, was used to amplify TCR beta CDR3 regions. The HTBI primer set drove a first-round RT-PCR of the TCR CDR3. TCRdb redid the calling of the multiplex PCR reads with MiXCR, one entry per CDR3 protein. The sample records about 460,000 distinct CDR3 sequences, 20% to 25% being singletons. Sample: blood. The receptors derive from a woman in her seventies with Graves' ophthalmopathy.

The gene calls are TRBV6-2 or TRBV6-3 and TRBJ1-2; 7 nucleotides match TRBD1. Germline lookup yields CDR1 MNHEY and CDR2 SVGEGT. J was trimmed by 2 bases and V by 6 bases; bases with no gene match: 6. The length of the CDR3 is 14 residues. CDR3 sequence reads: CASRPMGQNYGYTF. For the CDR3, the DNA is TGTGCCAGCAGGCCGATGGGACAGAACTATGGCTACACCTTC.

This clonotype has just a few counts. This may stem from a read error, because a much larger clone lies one nucleotide away. The J gene is TRBJ2-5, the V gene TRBV24-1, with D hard to call. Trimming shortened V by 9 bases and J by 4 bases, and 11 bases separated the two germline ends. Germline CDR1 reads KGHDR; CDR2 reads SFDVKD. This CDR3 is 12 amino acids long. The chain's CDR3 is CATVHIGETQYF. CDR3 DNA sequence: TGTGCCACCGTGCACATTGGAGAGACCCAGTACTTC.

V gene TRBV6-1 combines with J gene TRBJ1-6; TRBD1 agrees at 7 bases. Germline assignment: CDR1 MNHNS and CDR2 SASEGT. With V trimmed by 5 bases and J by 5 bases, 6 bases remained unmatched. The CDR3 contains 15 residues. CDR3 in DNA: TGTGCCAGCAGTTCCAGGGGGGGGAATAATTCACCCCTCCACTTT. It yields the protein CASSSRGGNNSPLHF.